This T cell receptor beta chain was retrieved from a study of cytomegalovirus exposure and HLA in healthy donors. Study in general: Earlier, some 170 million T cells were analyzed, and some 120 million unique TCR beta sequences were found among them. Around 80 million unique TCRs from HLA-typed donors were held in an early data release. Points from the study as a whole: There were reportedly fewer N-insertions in an Asian-associated ancestry cluster than the roughly 670-donor mean, in a later analysis. Near-uniform donor sequencing depth was presumed by presence/absence analyses.

The CDR3 contains 16 residues. J was trimmed by 7 bases and V by 0 bases; bases with no gene match: 7. Per the germline V gene, CDR1 is MRHNA and CDR2 is SNTAGT. Primers included in the PCR were 60 Vbeta and 13 Jbeta primers. Sequencing used immunoSEQ multiplex PCR; TCRdb keeps in-frame clones, though not all of them. The sample has roughly 180,000 clones, 84% seen once. Concerning this clone itself: Its antigen remains unknown.

What was sequenced was PBMCs. The sequence came from a man aged 30-40 years in good health and CMV-seronegative. The rearrangement uses TRBV6-4 and TRBJ2-3; TRBD2 matches at 10 bases. The CDR3 nucleotides are TGTGCCAGCAGTGACTCGTTTGGGACTAGCGCTCATACGCAGTATTTT. Translation: CASSDSFGTSAHTQYF.